The rows below give T cell receptor beta chains drawn from one sample of a study of T cells in Graves' hyperthyroidism and ophthalmopathy. MiXCR, applied by TCRdb to the multiplex PCR reads, yields one record per CDR3 protein. This table has about 520,000 distinct CDR3 sequences, about 20% appearing once. Sequenced input: blood. The receptors come from a man aged 18 to 29 with Graves' hyperthyroidism. The CDR3 runs from the conserved cysteine through the conserved F or W. Fields, in order: J gene, D gene, V gene, clone size, CDR3 protein, CDR3 DNA. A D gene is named only where the DNA matches it firmly. The size of a clone is reported for some rows only, either as once, few or many, or as a class for expanded clones.

TRBJ1-5,.,TRBV28,many,CALGGKSNQPQHF,TGTGCGTTGGGGGGAAAGAGCAATCAGCCCCAGCATTTT
TRBJ2-4,TRBD1,TRBV6-1,.,CASRDRQGLAKNMQYF,TGTGCCAGCAGAGACCGACAGGGGCTAGCCAAAAACATGCAGTACTTC
TRBJ2-4,.,TRBV3-1,.,CASSPGPELLAKNIQYF,TGTGCCAGCAGCCCGGGGCCGGAATTGCTAGCCAAAAACATTCAGTACTTC
TRBJ2-6,.,TRBV6-1,.,CASSVDGTSGANVLTF,TGTGCCAGCAGTGTGGACGGAACCTCTGGGGCCAACGTCCTGACTTTC
TRBJ1-3,.,TRBV5-5,.,CASSSATGSGNTIYF,TGTGCCAGCAGCTCGGCGACAGGCTCTGGAAACACCATATATTTT
TRBJ1-1,.,TRBV6-1,once,CASSENQAVVSAKRAFF,TGTGCCAGCAGTGAAAATCAGGCGGTGGTGTCGGCTAAGCGAGCTTTCTTT
TRBJ2-7,TRBD1,TRBV5-1,few,CASSLVGTENEQYF,TGCGCCAGCAGCTTGGTCGGGACAGAAAACGAGCAGTACTTC
TRBJ2-2,.,TRBV7-2,many,CASSLANIYRNTGELFF,TGTGCCAGCAGCTTAGCCAACATCTACAGGAACACCGGGGAGCTGTTTTTT
TRBJ2-6,TRBD1,TRBV24-1,many,CATSEGTGPFGANVLTF,TGTGCCACCAGTGAAGGGACAGGTCCGTTTGGGGCCAACGTCCTGACTTTC
TRBJ2-7,.,TRBV7-2,.,CASSLSDSSLYEQYF,TGTGCCAGCAGCCTCAGTGACTCGTCCCTCTACGAGCAGTACTTC
TRBJ2-7,.,TRBV20-1,.,CSARRPASYEQYF,TGCAGTGCTCGCCGACCGGCCTCCTACGAGCAGTACTTC
TRBJ1-5,.,TRBV12-3/TRBV12-4,many,CASSGGTENQPQHF,TGTGCCAGCAGTGGCGGGACGGAAAATCAGCCCCAGCATTTT
TRBJ1-1,TRBD1,TRBV20-1,.,CSATGGRTEAFF,TGCAGTGCTACAGGGGGGAGGACTGAAGCTTTCTTT
TRBJ1-1,.,TRBV18,.,CASSHRDGSEAEAFF,TGTGCCAGCTCACACCGGGACGGGTCAGAGGCTGAAGCTTTCTTT
TRBJ1-1,.,TRBV7-9,few,CASSLERARAKNTEAFF,TGTGCCAGCAGCTTAGAAAGGGCCAGGGCTAAGAACACTGAAGCTTTCTTT
TRBJ1-2,TRBD1,TRBV12-3/TRBV12-4,many,CASSFWTGEGQDGYTF,TGTGCCAGCAGTTTTTGGACAGGTGAGGGCCAGGATGGCTACACCTTC
TRBJ2-2,.,TRBV28,many,CASSVVQGGGELFF,TGTGCCAGCAGTGTCGTTCAGGGAGGCGGGGAGCTGTTTTTT
TRBJ1-1,TRBD1,TRBV28,many,CASENRGRVTEAFF,TGTGCCAGCGAGAACAGGGGGCGAGTCACTGAAGCTTTCTTT
TRBJ2-7,.,TRBV6-5,.,CSSSSAETLREQYF,TGTTCCAGCAGTTCGGCGGAGACCTTACGCGAGCAGTACTTC
TRBJ1-3,.,TRBV7-2,many,CASSAEVGGNTIYF,TGTGCCAGCAGCGCGGAGGTTGGTGGAAACACCATATATTTT
TRBJ2-7,.,TRBV9,many,CASSVEEGSGNEQYF,TGTGCCAGCAGCGTAGAGGAGGGGTCAGGCAACGAGCAGTACTTC
TRBJ1-1,TRBD1,TRBV12-3/TRBV12-4,.,CASRPGTGYTEAFF,TGTGCCAGCAGGCCCGGGACAGGGTATACTGAAGCTTTCTTT
TRBJ2-7,.,TRBV19,many,CASSKDREGEQYF,TGTGCCAGTAGTAAGGACAGGGAGGGCGAGCAGTACTTC
TRBJ1-1,.,TRBV12-5,many,CASLSTTEAFF,TGTGCTAGCCTTTCAACGACTGAAGCTTTCTTT
TRBJ1-5,.,TRBV12-3/TRBV12-4,many,CASRTRSNQPQHF,TGTGCCAGCAGAACACGGAGCAATCAGCCCCAGCATTTT
TRBJ1-1,.,TRBV30,many,CAWTRGTEAFF,TGTGCCTGGACAAGGGGGACTGAAGCTTTCTTT
TRBJ2-7,.,TRBV24-1,many,CATSEGATNYEQYF,TGTGCCACCAGTGAGGGGGCCACTAACTACGAGCAGTACTTC
TRBJ1-5,.,TRBV5-1,many,CASSKDVNQPQHF,TGCGCCAGCAGCAAAGACGTTAATCAGCCCCAGCATTTT
TRBJ1-1,.,TRBV11-2,.,CASSPGRGQNLMNTEAFF,TGTGCCAGCAGCCCAGGCCGAGGGCAGAATCTCATGAACACTGAAGCTTTCTTT
TRBJ1-2,.,TRBV5-1,many,CASGLDRDNYLGYTF,TGCGCCAGCGGATTAGACCGGGACAACTATCTTGGCTACACCTTC
TRBJ1-2,.,TRBV5-3,many,CASSADTIENYGYTF,TGTGCCAGCAGCGCCGACACTATAGAGAACTATGGCTACACCTTC
TRBJ2-2,.,TRBV2,many,CASSYRESSSGELFF,TGTGCCAGCAGTTACCGGGAGTCCTCCTCCGGGGAGCTGTTTTTT
TRBJ1-2,.,TRBV28,.,CASSLIENYGYTF,TGTGCCAGCAGTTTAATAGAGAACTATGGCTACACCTTC
TRBJ2-6,.,TRBV6-1,many,CASTLGSGANVLTF,TGTGCAAGCACCCTGGGTTCTGGGGCCAACGTCCTGACTTTC
TRBJ2-5,.,TRBV6-5,many,CASSYSSLQETQYF,TGTGCCAGCAGTTACTCTTCCCTACAAGAGACCCAGTACTTC
TRBJ2-7,TRBD1,TRBV5-1,many,CASSLGQGPYEQYF,TGCGCCAGCAGCTTGGGACAGGGGCCCTACGAGCAGTACTTC
TRBJ2-2,.,TRBV19,.,CASRERAGELFF,TGTGCCAGTAGGGAAAGGGCCGGGGAGCTGTTTTTT
TRBJ2-2,TRBD1,TRBV28,.,CASLTGTGIPISYTGELFF,TGTGCCAGCCTAACCGGGACAGGGATACCAATATCGTACACCGGGGAGCTGTTTTTT
TRBJ2-2,TRBD1,TRBV9,.,CASNPGGFNGELFF,TGTGCCAGCAACCCAGGGGGTTTCAACGGGGAGCTGTTTTTT
TRBJ2-7,.,TRBV6-8,many,CASSPPGADYEQYF,TGTGCCAGCAGTCCCCCAGGGGCCGACTACGAGCAGTACTTC
TRBJ1-5,.,TRBV20-1,many,CSASTTGIGNQPQHF,TGCAGTGCTAGCACTACAGGGATTGGCAATCAGCCCCAGCATTTT